The T cell receptor beta chain described here comes from a study of T cell changes during pregnancy in multiple sclerosis. Produced via immunoSEQ multiplex PCR; TCRdb's table is partial and in-frame only. The sample lists around 80,000 clones; just over 90% were seen once. The germline CDR1 and CDR2 sequences are SQVTM and ANQGSEA. The CDR3 has 11 residues. The V and J ends lost 6 bases and 4 bases respectively, with 10 bases between them. This clone was recorded a few times. The source material was peripheral blood, sampled before pregnancy. This sequence was found in a female donor with multiple sclerosis, enrolled in a pregnancy study. The chain uses TRBV29-1 and TRBJ2-7; unclear D gene. For the CDR3, the DNA is TGCAGCGTACTCCTATTGTACGAGCAGTACTTC. This encodes CSVLLLYEQYF.